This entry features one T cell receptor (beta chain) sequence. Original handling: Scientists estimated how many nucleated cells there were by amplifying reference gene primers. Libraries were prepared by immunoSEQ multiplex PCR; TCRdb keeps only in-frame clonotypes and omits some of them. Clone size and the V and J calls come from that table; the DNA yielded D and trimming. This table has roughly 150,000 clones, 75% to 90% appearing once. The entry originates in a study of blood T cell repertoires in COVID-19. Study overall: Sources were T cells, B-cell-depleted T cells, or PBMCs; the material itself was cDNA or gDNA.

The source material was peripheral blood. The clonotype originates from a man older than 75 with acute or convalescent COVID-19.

The CDR3: CASSRSQTASRETQYF. The CDR3 region has the DNA TGCGCCAGCAGTAGGTCCCAGACAGCCTCTCGAGAGACCCAGTACTTC. The chain uses TRBV5-1 and TRBJ2-5; TRBD1 might be the D (5 bases). The CDR3 loop spans 16 amino acids. Germline values: CDR1 SGHRS, CDR2 YFSETQ. Between the trimmed V and J ends, which lost 5 bases and 4 bases, there was a span of 21 bases.